Listed below are T cell receptor beta chains from one sample, sequenced in a study of T cell repertoires in cytomegalovirus infection. TCRdb passed the reads through MiXCR, listing each CDR3 protein once. Of roughly 350,000 distinct CDR3 sequences listed, about 35% are singletons. Antigen specificity for these receptors is unknown. The specimen was cultured PBMCs, collected from culture after CMV antigen stimulation. The origin of the receptors is a human donor in good health (CMV status not recorded). Some clones in this sample may be carry-over from other donors' samples. Each CDR3 is given with its conserved first and last residue. A D gene is named only where the DNA matches it firmly. The listing skips clone size in some rows; elsewhere it reads once, few, many or a size class.

>NA|NA|TRBJ1-4|TRBV12-3/TRBV12-4
TGTGCCAGCAGTCAAACAGGGTTTCCTGAACAACTGTTTTTT
CASSQTGFPEQLFF
>NA|few|TRBJ2-7|TRBV7-2
TGTGCCAGCAGCCGAGATCCGGGCAGGACCTACGAGCAGTACTTC
CASSRDPGRTYEQYF
>NA|many|TRBJ2-3|TRBV7-2
TGTGCCAGCAGCTCTTATGCAGATACGCAGTATTTT
CASSSYADTQYF
>NA|few|TRBJ2-2|TRBV6-5
TGTGCCAGCAGTTGCACCTTGAGCTACCGCTCCCCCGGGGAGCTGTTTTTT
CASSCTLSYRSPGELFF
>TRBD2|once|TRBJ2-1|TRBV5-1
TGCGCCAGCAGCAGGACTAGCGGACGACTTACCTACAATGAGCAGTTCTTC
CASSRTSGRLTYNEQFF
>TRBD1|NA|TRBJ2-5|TRBV28
TGTGCCAGCAGTCCATCGGGACAGCAAGAAGAGACCCAGTACTTC
CASSPSGQQEETQYF
>NA|NA|TRBJ2-3|TRBV5-4
TGTGCCAGCAGCGGACGGGACGACACAGATACGCAGTATTTT
CASSGRDDTDTQYF
>NA|NA|TRBJ2-4|TRBV5-4
TGTGCCAGCAGCTTGGGGGTGAGGGCCAAAAACATTCAGTACTTC
CASSLGVRAKNIQYF
>TRBD2|NA|TRBJ2-7|TRBV28
TGTGCCAGCAGTTTTCTCCCAGCGGGAGTCGGGCAGTACTTC
CASSFLPAGVGQYF
>NA|NA|TRBJ1-6|TRBV19
TGTGCCAGTACCCGAGGGCTTAATTCACCCCTCCACTTT
CASTRGLNSPLHF
>NA|few|TRBJ1-1|TRBV6-6
TGTGCCACCGGAGGTCTGAACACTGAAGCTTTCTTT
CATGGLNTEAFF
>NA|few|TRBJ2-2|TRBV7-9
TGTGCCAGCAGCCTGGGACTCACATACACCGGGGAGCTGTTTTTT
CASSLGLTYTGELFF
>NA|NA|TRBJ1-3|TRBV6-1
TGTGCCAGCAGTGCCCAGGACAGCTCTGGAAACACCATATATTTT
CASSAQDSSGNTIYF
>NA|NA|TRBJ1-5|TRBV27
TGTGCCAGCTCTCACAAGGTCTCAGGCCCTAATCAGCCCCAGCATTTT
CASSHKVSGPNQPQHF
>TRBD2|NA|TRBJ2-1|TRBV3-1
TGTGCCAGCAGCCACTTAGCGGGAGAGAATGAGCAGTTCTTC
CASSHLAGENEQFF
>NA|NA|TRBJ2-5|TRBV7-8
TGTGCCAGCAGCGCCGCGCCAGAGACCCAGTACTTC
CASSAAPETQYF
>TRBD2|NA|TRBJ2-7|TRBV6-5
TGTGCCAGCAGTTCGGAGGCGGGAGTTGCGTACGAGCAGTACTTC
CASSSEAGVAYEQYF
>TRBD2|few|TRBJ2-1|TRBV19
TGTGCCAGTAGTATCCTAGCGGGAGGGAATGAGCAGTTCTTC
CASSILAGGNEQFF
>NA|few|TRBJ2-5|TRBV7-2
TGTGCCAGCAGCCCAACGGACCCGGAGACCCAGTACTTC
CASSPTDPETQYF
>NA|NA|TRBJ2-1|TRBV29-1
TGCAGCGTTGACGGAGGCAGCTCCTACAATGAGCAGTTCTTC
CSVDGGSSYNEQFF
>NA|NA|TRBJ1-5|TRBV4-1
TGCGCCAGCAGCCAGGGGGGTGAAGTGCATCAGCCCCAGCATTTT
CASSQGGEVHQPQHF
>NA|NA|TRBJ2-1|TRBV7-2
TGTGCCAGCAGCTTAGCGGTGGGCCGGAATGAGCAGTTCTTC
CASSLAVGRNEQFF
>NA|few|TRBJ1-2|TRBV19
TGTGCCAGTAGTATTTGGCGGGGAGATGGCTACACCTTC
CASSIWRGDGYTF
>NA|few|TRBJ1-2|TRBV7-8
TGTGCCAGCAGCTTAAGGGAGACGCCGGGCCCTTTCTATGGCTACACCTTC
CASSLRETPGPFYGYTF
>NA|few|TRBJ2-5|TRBV11-2
TGTGCCAGCAGCTTAGGTCCAGGGTCGCAAGAGACCCAGTACTTC
CASSLGPGSQETQYF
>TRBD1|few|TRBJ1-4|TRBV7-2
TGTGCCAGCAGCCCCCAGACAGGGAGTTTAGAAAAACTGTTTTTT
CASSPQTGSLEKLFF
>NA|NA|TRBJ2-2|TRBV7-2
TGTGCCAGCAGCTCACCTATTCTAAACACCGGGGAGCTGTTTTTT
CASSSPILNTGELFF
>NA|few|TRBJ2-3|TRBV19
TGTGCCAGTAGGCAAGGGTCAGAAGATACGCAGTATTTT
CASRQGSEDTQYF
>NA|few|TRBJ2-3|TRBV12-3/TRBV12-4
TGTGCCAGCAGTTTACTGGAGGGAGGCCCCTCCACAGATACGCAGTATTTT
CASSLLEGGPSTDTQYF
>NA|NA|TRBJ1-3|TRBV14
TGTGCCAGCAGCCTTGACTCTCGCTCTGGAAACACCATATATTTT
CASSLDSRSGNTIYF
>TRBD1|few|TRBJ2-3|TRBV5-8
TGTGCCAGCAGTACCGGGACAGGGCTAGCGGGCACAGATACGCAGTATTTT
CASSTGTGLAGTDTQYF
>NA|NA|TRBJ2-1|TRBV19
TGTGCCAGTAAAGCTAGCTCTGCCCATGATGAGCAGTTCTTC
CASKASSAHDEQFF
>NA|NA|TRBJ2-1|TRBV6-1
TGTGCCAGCAGTGAAACCGGGGGTTCTAAACCTGGGTTCTTC
CASSETGGSKPGFF
>TRBD1|NA|TRBJ1-2|TRBV7-2
TGTGCCAGCAGCCCGGACAGGGGCAGTTGGGGTAACTATGGCTACACCTTC
CASSPDRGSWGNYGYTF
>TRBD1|NA|TRBJ1-1|TRBV20-1
TGCAGTGCTAGAGGGGGACAGCGAGCTTTCTTT
CSARGGQRAFF
>NA|NA|TRBJ1-2|TRBV19
TGTGCCAGTAGTATTTTAAGACAGGAGTATGGCTACACCTTC
CASSILRQEYGYTF
>NA|NA|TRBJ2-2|TRBV7-8
TGTGCCAGCAGGGTTTGGGGGACCGGGGAGCTGTTTTTT
CASRVWGTGELFF
>NA|NA|TRBJ2-5|TRBV5-1
TGCGCCAGCAGGGCGGACAGTTGGTACCAAGAGACCCAGTACTTC
CASRADSWYQETQYF
>TRBD2|NA|TRBJ2-7|TRBV11-2
TGTGCCAGCAGCTCGGGACTAACCACCTACGAGCAGTACTTC
CASSSGLTTYEQYF